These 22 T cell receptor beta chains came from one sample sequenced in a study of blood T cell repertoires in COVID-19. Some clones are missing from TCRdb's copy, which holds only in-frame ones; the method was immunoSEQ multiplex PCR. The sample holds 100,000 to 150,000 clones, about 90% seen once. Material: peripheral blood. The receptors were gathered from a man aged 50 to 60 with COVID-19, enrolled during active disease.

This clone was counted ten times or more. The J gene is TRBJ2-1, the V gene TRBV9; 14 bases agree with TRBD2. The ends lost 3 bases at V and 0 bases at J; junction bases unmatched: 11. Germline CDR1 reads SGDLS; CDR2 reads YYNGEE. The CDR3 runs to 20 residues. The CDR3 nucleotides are TGTGCCAGCAGCGAGCCAGCCCAGGGGACTAGCGGGAGCTCCTACAATGAGCAGTTCTTC. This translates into CASSEPAQGTSGSSYNEQFF.

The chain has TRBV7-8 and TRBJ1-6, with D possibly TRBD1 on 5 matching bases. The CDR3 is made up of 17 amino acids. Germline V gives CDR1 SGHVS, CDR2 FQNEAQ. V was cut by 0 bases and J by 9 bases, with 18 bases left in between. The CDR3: CASSLALPGFNGSPLHF. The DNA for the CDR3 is TGTGCCAGCAGCTTAGCGCTGCCAGGGTTTAATGGTTCACCCCTCCACTTT. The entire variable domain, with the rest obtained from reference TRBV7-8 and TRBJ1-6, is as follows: GAGVSQSPRYKVAKRGQDVALRCDPISGHVSLFWYQQALGQGPEFLTYFQNEAQLDKSGLPSDRFFAERPEGSVSTLKIQRTQQEDSAVYLCASSLALPGFNGSPLHFGNGTRLTVT.

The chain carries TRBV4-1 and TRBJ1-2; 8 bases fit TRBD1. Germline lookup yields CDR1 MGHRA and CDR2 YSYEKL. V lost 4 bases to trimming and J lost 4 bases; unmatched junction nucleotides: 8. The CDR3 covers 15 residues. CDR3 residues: CASSRLGQASYGYTF. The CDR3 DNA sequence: TGCGCCAGCAGCCGCCTGGGACAGGCTTCCTATGGCTACACCTTC.

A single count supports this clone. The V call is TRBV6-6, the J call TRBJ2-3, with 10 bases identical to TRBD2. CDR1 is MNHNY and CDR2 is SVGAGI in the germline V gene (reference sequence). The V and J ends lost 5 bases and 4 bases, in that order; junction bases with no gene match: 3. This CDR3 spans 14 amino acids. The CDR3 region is CASSLAGEADTQYF. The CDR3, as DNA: TGTGCCAGCAGTCTAGCGGGAGAGGCAGATACGCAGTATTTT.

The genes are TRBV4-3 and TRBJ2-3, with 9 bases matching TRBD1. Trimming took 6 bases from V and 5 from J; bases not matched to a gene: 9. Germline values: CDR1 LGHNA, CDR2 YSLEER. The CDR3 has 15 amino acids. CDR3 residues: CASSRGQGGGDTQYF. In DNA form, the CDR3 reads TGCGCCAGCAGTCGGGGACAGGGCGGGGGAGATACGCAGTATTTT.

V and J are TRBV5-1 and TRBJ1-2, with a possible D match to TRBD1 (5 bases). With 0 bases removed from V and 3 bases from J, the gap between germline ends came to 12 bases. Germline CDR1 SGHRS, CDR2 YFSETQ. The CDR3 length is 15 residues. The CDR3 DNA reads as TGCGCCAGCAGCTTGGATGGAGGGGCGGACTATGGCTACACCTTC. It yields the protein CASSLDGGADYGYTF.

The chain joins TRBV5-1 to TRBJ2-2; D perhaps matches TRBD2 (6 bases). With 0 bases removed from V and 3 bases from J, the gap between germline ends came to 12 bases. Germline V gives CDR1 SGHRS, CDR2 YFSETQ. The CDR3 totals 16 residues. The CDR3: CASSLVGRRDTGELFF. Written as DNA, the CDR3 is TGCGCCAGCAGCTTGGTAGGGAGGAGGGACACCGGGGAGCTGTTTTTT.

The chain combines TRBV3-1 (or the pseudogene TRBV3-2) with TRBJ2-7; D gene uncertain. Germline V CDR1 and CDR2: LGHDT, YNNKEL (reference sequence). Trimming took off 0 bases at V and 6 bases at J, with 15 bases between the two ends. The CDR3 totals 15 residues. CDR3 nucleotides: TGTGCCAGCAGCCAAGACCCCCTCCTAGGCGCCGAGCAGTACTTC. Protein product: CASSQDPLLGAEQYF.

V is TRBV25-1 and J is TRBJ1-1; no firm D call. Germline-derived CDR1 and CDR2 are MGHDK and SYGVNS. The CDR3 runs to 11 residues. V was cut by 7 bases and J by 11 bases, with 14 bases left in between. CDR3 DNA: TGTGCCAGCATCAGAGGAGTTAGGGCTTTCTTT. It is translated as CASIRGVRAFF.

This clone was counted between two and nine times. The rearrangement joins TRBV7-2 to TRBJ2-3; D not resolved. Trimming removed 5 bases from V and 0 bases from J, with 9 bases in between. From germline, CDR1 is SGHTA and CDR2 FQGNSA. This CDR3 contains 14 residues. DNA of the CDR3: TGTGCCAGCAGCCCAATTTTTAGCACAGATACGCAGTATTTT. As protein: CASSPIFSTDTQYF.

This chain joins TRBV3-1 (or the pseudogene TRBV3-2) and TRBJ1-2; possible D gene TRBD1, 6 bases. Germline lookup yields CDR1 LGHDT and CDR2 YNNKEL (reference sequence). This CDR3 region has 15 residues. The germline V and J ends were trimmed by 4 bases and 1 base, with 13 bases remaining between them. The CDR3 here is CASSLTPGDNYGYTF. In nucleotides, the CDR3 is TGTGCCAGCAGCCTCACTCCAGGGGATAACTATGGCTACACCTTC.

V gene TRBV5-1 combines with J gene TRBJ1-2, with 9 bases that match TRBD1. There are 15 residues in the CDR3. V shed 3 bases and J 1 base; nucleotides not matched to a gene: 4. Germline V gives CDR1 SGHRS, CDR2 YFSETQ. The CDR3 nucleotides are TGCGCCAGCAGCTCGGACAGGGGCCTTAACTATGGCTACACCTTC. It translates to CASSSDRGLNYGYTF.

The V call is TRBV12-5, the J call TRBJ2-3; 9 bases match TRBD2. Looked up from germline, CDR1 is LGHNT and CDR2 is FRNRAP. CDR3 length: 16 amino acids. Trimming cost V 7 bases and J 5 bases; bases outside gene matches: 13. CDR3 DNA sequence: TGTGCTAGTGCCAAGAATAGCGGGAGTTTCGGAGATACGCAGTATTTT. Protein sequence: CASAKNSGSFGDTQYF.

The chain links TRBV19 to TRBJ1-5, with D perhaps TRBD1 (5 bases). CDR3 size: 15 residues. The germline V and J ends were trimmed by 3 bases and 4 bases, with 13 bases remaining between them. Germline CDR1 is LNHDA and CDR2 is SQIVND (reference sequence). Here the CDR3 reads CASSIKGETNQPQHF. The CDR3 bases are TGTGCCAGTAGTATTAAAGGGGAAACTAATCAGCCCCAGCATTTT.

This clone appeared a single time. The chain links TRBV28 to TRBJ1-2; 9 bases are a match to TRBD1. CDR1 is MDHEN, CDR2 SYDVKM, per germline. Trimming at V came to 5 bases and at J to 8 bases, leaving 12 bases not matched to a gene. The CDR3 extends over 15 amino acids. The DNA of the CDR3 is TGTGCCAGCAGTCCCGAGCGTACAGGGGGCAGGGGCTACACCTTC. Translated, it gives CASSPERTGGRGYTF.

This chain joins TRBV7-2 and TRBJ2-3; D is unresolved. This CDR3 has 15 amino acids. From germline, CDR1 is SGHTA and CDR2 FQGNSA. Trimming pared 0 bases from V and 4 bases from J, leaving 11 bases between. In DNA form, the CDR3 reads TGTGCCAGCAGCTTAGCGGCCGCCCCCGCAGATACGCAGTATTTT. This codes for CASSLAAAPADTQYF.

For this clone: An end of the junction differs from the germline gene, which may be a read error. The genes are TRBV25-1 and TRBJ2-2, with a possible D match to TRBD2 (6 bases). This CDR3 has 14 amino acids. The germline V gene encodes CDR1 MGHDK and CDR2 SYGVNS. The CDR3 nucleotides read TGTGCCAGCAAATGGGCGGGGAACGCCGGGGAGCTGTTTTTT. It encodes CASKWAGNAGELFF.

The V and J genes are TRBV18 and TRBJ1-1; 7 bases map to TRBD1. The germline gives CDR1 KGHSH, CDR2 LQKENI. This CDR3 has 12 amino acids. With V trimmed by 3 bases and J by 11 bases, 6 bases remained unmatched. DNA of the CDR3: TGTGCCAGCTCACCTTACAGGGGTATGGCTTTCTTT. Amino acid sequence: CASSPYRGMAFF.

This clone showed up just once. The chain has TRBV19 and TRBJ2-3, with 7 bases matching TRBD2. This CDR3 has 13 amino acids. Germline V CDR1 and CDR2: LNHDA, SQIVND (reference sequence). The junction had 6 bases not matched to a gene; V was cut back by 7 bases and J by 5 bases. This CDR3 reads CASNGGRGDTQYF. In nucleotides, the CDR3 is TGTGCCAGTAATGGGGGGAGGGGAGATACGCAGTATTTT.

CDR3 DNA sequence: TGTGCCAGCAGCCATCCTACTAGCGGGGTCTCCTACGAGCAGTACGTC. It is translated as CASSHPTSGVSYEQYV. J is TRBJ2-7 and V is TRBV4-2; 10 positions agree with TRBD2. The CDR3 contains 16 residues. CDR1 and CDR2 (germline): LGHNA, YNFKEQ. Germline trimming cut 3 bases from V and 0 bases from J; bases unmatched to any gene: 5.

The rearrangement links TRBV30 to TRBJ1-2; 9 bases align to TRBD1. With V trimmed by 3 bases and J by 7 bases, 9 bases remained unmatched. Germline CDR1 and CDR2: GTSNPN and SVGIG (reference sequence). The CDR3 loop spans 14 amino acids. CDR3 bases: TGTGCCTGGAGGGACACAGGGGGCGTGCGTGGCTACACCTTC. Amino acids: CAWRDTGGVRGYTF.

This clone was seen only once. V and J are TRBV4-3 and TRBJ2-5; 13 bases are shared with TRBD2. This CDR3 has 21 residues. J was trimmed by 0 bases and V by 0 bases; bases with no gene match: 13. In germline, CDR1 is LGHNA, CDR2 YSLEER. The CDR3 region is CASSQDVGLAGVGEYQETQYF. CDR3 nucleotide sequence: TGCGCCAGCAGCCAAGATGTAGGACTAGCGGGAGTGGGGGAGTACCAAGAGACCCAGTACTTC.